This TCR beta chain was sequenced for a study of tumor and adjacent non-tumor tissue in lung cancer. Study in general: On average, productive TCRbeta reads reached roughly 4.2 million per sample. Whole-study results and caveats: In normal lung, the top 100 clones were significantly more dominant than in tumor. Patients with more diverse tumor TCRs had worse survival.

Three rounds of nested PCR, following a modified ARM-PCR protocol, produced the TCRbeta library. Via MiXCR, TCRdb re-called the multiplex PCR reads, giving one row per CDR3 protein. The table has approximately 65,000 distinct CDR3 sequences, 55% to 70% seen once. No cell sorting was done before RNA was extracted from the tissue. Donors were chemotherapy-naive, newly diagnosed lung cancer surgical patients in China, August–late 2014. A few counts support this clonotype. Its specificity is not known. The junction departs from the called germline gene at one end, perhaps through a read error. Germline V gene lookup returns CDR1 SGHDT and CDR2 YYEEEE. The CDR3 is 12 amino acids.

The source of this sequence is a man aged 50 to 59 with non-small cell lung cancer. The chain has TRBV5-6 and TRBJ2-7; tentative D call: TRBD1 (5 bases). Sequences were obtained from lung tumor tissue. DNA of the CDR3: TGTGTCAGCAGCCTCGGACACTACGAGCAGTATTTC. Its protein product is CVSSLGHYEQYF.